A single T cell receptor beta chain is shown here with its context. These data are taken from a study of T cell clusters in autoimmune cytopenias. TRB amplification used approximately 250 ng of peripheral blood genomic DNA. Multiplex touch-down PCR amplified TRB using TRB-A and TRB-B pools in one tube. TCRdb re-called the multiplex PCR reads, yielding one record per CDR3 amino acid sequence without DNA. In all, the sample yields 9,500 to 11,000 distinct CDR3 sequences. This CDR3 has 14 residues. In germline, CDR1 is LGHNA, CDR2 YNFKEQ. These data also formed part of another study, on T cell repertoires in aging, cancer and after chemotherapy. That work adds: Healthy donor repertoires were recorded over several months to years and showed clear clonal overlap. Compared with age-matched healthy donors, untreated hematological or solid cancer patients showed higher blood TCR clonality.

The J gene is TRBJ1-3, the V gene TRBV4-2. Material for sequencing was peripheral blood. This clonotype was sampled from a human donor in good health. CDR3 protein: CASSPHGRGNTIYF.